These 30 T cell receptor beta chains were all obtained from the same sample, sequenced in a study of control samples from healthy donors and cancer patients. The protocol was immunoSEQ multiplex PCR, while the TCRdb copy is restricted to in-frame clones and leaves out a portion. The sample has 70,000 to 90,000 clones; approximately 94% are singletons. Sequencing was done on a sample of blood. The receptors derive from a woman under 30 in good health.

The chain has TRBV5-1 and TRBJ2-3, with D possibly being TRBD1 (6 bases). Germline V lookup: CDR1 SGHRS, CDR2 YFSETQ. The CDR3 runs 17 residues. The V end was cut by 3 bases, the J end by 5 bases, with 22 bases between. CDR3 nucleotide sequence: TGCGCCAGCAGCTGGCCCGGACAGCAATCTAATCGAGATACGCAGTATTTT. It translates to CASSWPGQQSNRDTQYF.

This chain links TRBV7-9 with TRBJ1-2; the match to TRBD1 covers 8 bases. V dropped 0 bases and J dropped 4; count of bases not matched to a gene: 7. This CDR3 has 16 amino acids. Per the germline V gene, CDR1 is SEHNR and CDR2 is FQNEAQ (reference sequence). Here the CDR3 reads CASSLASGQGGYGYTF. The CDR3, as DNA: TGTGCCAGCAGCTTAGCCTCTGGACAGGGCGGCTATGGCTACACCTTC.

V usage is TRBV5-6 and J usage is TRBJ2-1; TRBD2 aligns across 15 bases. This CDR3 comprises 18 residues. Per the germline V gene, CDR1 is SGHDT and CDR2 is YYEEEE. V shed 3 bases, J shed 3 bases, and the junction held 7 bases outside the gene matches. CDR3 sequence: CASSWGLAGGTVYNEQFF. The CDR3 region has the DNA TGTGCCAGCAGCTGGGGACTAGCGGGGGGAACCGTCTACAATGAGCAGTTCTTC.

This chain uses TRBV18 with TRBJ2-1; 9 bases map to TRBD1. V shed 8 bases and J 9 bases; nucleotides not matched to a gene: 2. The CDR3 is made up of 11 amino acids. The germline CDR1 and CDR2 sequences are KGHSH and LQKENI. CDR3 coding DNA: TGTGCCAGCCGACAGGGGGGTGAGCAGTTCTTC. Its translation is CASRQGGEQFF. Complete variable domain (other parts from reference TRBV18 and TRBJ2-1): NAGVMQNPRHLVRRRGQEARLRCSPMKGHSHVYWYRQLPEEGLKFMVYLQKENIIDESGMPKERFSAEFPKEGPSILRIQQVVRGDSAAYFCASRQGGEQFFGPGTRLTVL.

The chain carries TRBV9 and TRBJ2-1; D ambiguous. The CDR3 contains 14 residues. Germline lookup yields CDR1 SGDLS and CDR2 YYNGEE. Trimming left V 4 bases short and J 8 bases short, with 16 bases between. The CDR3 DNA follows: TGTGCCAGCAGCCCCCCCGGGCATGGGGATGAGCAGTTCTTC. Translation gives CASSPPGHGDEQFF.

The chain combines TRBV28 with TRBJ1-2; 7 positions match TRBD1. Unmatched junction bases numbered 18, after V lost 6 bases and J lost 2 bases. The germline V gene has CDR1 MDHEN and CDR2 SYDVKM. This CDR3 contains 18 residues. This chain's CDR3 is CASSPSPGAWDSNYGYTF. CDR3 nucleotides: TGTGCCAGCAGCCCATCCCCCGGTGCCTGGGACAGCAACTATGGCTACACCTTC.

The gene calls are TRBV20-1 and TRBJ1-1, with no clear D. CDR3 length equals 10 residues. V was shortened by 7 bases and J by 5 bases, with 8 bases between the two germline ends. Per the germline V gene, CDR1 is DFQATT and CDR2 is SNEGSKA (reference sequence). This CDR3 is CSVWETEAFF. For the CDR3, the DNA is TGCAGTGTTTGGGAGACTGAAGCTTTCTTT.

V usage is TRBV7-8 and J usage is TRBJ1-2; TRBD1 matches at 10 bases. The length of the CDR3 is 14 residues. The trim removed 5 bases at V and 4 bases at J, leaving 4 bases unmatched. The germline V gene encodes CDR1 SGHVS and CDR2 FQNEAQ. The CDR3 region is CASSPGQGVYGYTF. As DNA, the CDR3 is TGTGCCAGCAGCCCAGGACAGGGGGTCTATGGCTACACCTTC.

The genes are TRBV28 and TRBJ1-4; the D gene is possibly TRBD1 (5 bases). Deletions cut 9 bases from V and 8 bases from J, with 10 bases between. Germline lookup yields CDR1 MDHEN and CDR2 SYDVKM. CDR3 size: 11 residues. The CDR3 loop reads CASGEGEKLFF. For the CDR3, the DNA is TGTGCCAGTGGGGAGGGGGAAAAACTGTTTTTT.

The V call is TRBV5-1, the J call TRBJ2-3; D is possibly TRBD2 (6 bases). Germline V gene data show CDR1 as SGHRS and CDR2 as YFSETQ. The V end lost 0 bases, the J end lost 2 bases, and 13 bases lay between the germline ends. The CDR3 is 16 residues long. CDR3 amino acids: CASSLGPGVTTDTQYF. The DNA for the CDR3 is TGCGCCAGCAGCTTGGGCCCGGGGGTAACCACAGATACGCAGTATTTT.

This chain uses TRBV6-2 or TRBV6-3 with TRBJ2-7, with TRBD2 matching over 13 bases. V lost 6 bases to trimming and J lost 3 bases; unmatched junction nucleotides: 8. The CDR3 is 16 amino acids. CDR1 is MNHEY, CDR2 SVGEGT, per germline. In DNA, the CDR3 is TGTGCCAGCAGCCCGATAGGACTAGCGGGAGTCTACGAGCAGTACTTC. It translates to CASSPIGLAGVYEQYF.

V and J are TRBV28 and TRBJ2-5; no clear D gene. This CDR3 spans 12 amino acids. Per germline, CDR1 MDHEN and CDR2 SYDVKM. The V gene lost 10 bases and the J gene lost 4 bases, with 13 bases spanning the gap. Here the CDR3 reads CATHRRGETQYF. The CDR3 DNA sequence: TGTGCCACCCACCGACGAGGAGAGACCCAGTACTTC. The full variable domain, in which reference TRBV28 and TRBJ2-5 provide the parts outside the CDR3, is DVKVTQSSRYLVKRTGEKVFLECVQDMDHENMFWYRQDPGLGLRLIYFSYDVKMKEKGDIPEGYSVSREKKERFSLILESASTNQTSMYLCATHRRGETQYFGPGTRLLVL.

The chain joins TRBV28 to TRBJ1-2, with 7 bases aligning to TRBD1. This CDR3 has 13 residues. Per germline, CDR1 MDHEN and CDR2 SYDVKM. V was clipped by 7 bases and J by 6 bases; unmatched bases: 8. DNA of the CDR3: TGTGCCAGCACGGGACAGAGACCTCATGGCTACACCTTC. Protein sequence: CASTGQRPHGYTF.

This chain uses TRBV28 with TRBJ1-1; 7 bases align to TRBD1. There are 15 residues in the CDR3. The germline V gene has CDR1 MDHEN and CDR2 SYDVKM. With 2 bases clipped from V and 1 base from J, the junction kept 4 bases outside the gene matches. The CDR3 sequence: CASSLGTDRNTEAFF. CDR3 DNA: TGTGCCAGCAGTTTAGGGACAGACAGGAACACTGAAGCTTTCTTT.

V gene TRBV28 combines with J gene TRBJ1-5; 8 bases are a match to TRBD1. With V trimmed by 5 bases and J by 7 bases, 13 bases remained unmatched. Germline CDR1 and CDR2: MDHEN and SYDVKM. The CDR3 has 16 residues. CDR3 in DNA: TGTGCCAGCAGTCGTCGACAGGGGAGACTTGACCAGCCCCAGCATTTT. Translating gives CASSRRQGRLDQPQHF.

The table lists this clone with a count of one. This rearrangement joins TRBV5-1 to TRBJ1-4; TRBD1 is a possible D gene (5 bases). Looked up from germline, CDR1 is SGHRS and CDR2 is YFSETQ. CDR3 length equals 14 residues. V dropped 3 bases and J dropped 2 bases, with 8 bases sitting between them. Written as DNA, the CDR3 is TGCGCCAGCAGCTCTGGGGGGACTAATGAAAAACTGTTTTTT. Translating it yields CASSSGGTNEKLFF.

The chain recombines TRBV5-5 with TRBJ2-2; D gene uncertain. Trimming left V 0 bases short and J 1 base short, with 13 bases between. Germline CDR1 SGHKS, CDR2 YYEKEE (reference sequence). The CDR3 has 17 amino acids. The CDR3, as DNA: TGTGCCAGCAGCTTGGAGTTTCGTGGGGTGAACACCGGGGAGCTGTTTTTT. Encoded protein: CASSLEFRGVNTGELFF.

The V and J genes are TRBV28 and TRBJ2-3, with D possibly TRBD1 on 6 matching bases. V was shortened by 7 bases and J by 1 base, with 15 bases between the two germline ends. Germline V gene sequence: CDR1 MDHEN, CDR2 SYDVKM. This CDR3 spans 15 amino acids. The CDR3 region is CASNDRLRRTDTQYF. DNA for the CDR3: TGTGCCAGCAACGACAGGCTTAGGCGCACAGATACGCAGTATTTT.

The J gene is TRBJ1-2, the V gene TRBV11-3; D unresolved. The CDR3 loop spans 13 amino acids. CDR1 and CDR2 (germline): SGHNT, YENEEA. With 3 bases removed from V and 7 bases from J, the gap between germline ends came to 12 bases. CDR3 DNA sequence: TGTGCCAGCAGCTTCGGATTCGGACTTGGCTACACCTTC. It specifies CASSFGFGLGYTF.

This clone was seen a single time. The chain carries TRBV25-1 and TRBJ1-2, with D possibly being TRBD1 (6 bases). The V gene lost 5 bases and the J gene lost 8 bases, with 15 bases spanning the gap. The CDR3 contains 13 residues. Germline CDR1 MGHDK, CDR2 SYGVNS. The CDR3 sequence is CASSPPGALGYTF. CDR3 bases: TGTGCCAGCAGTCCCCCGGGGGCCTTGGGCTACACCTTC.

This sequence joins TRBV4-2 and TRBJ2-2; tentative D call: TRBD2 (6 bases). CDR3 length: 14 residues. Trimming removed 0 bases from V and 6 bases from J, with 8 bases in between. CDR1 LGHNA and CDR2 YNFKEQ come from the germline V gene. The chain's CDR3 is CASSQEGGAGELFF. In nucleotides, the CDR3 is TGTGCCAGCAGCCAAGAGGGCGGGGCCGGGGAGCTGTTTTTT.

The chain recombines TRBV20-1 with TRBJ2-3; D remains ambiguous. Germline CDR1 reads DFQATT; CDR2 reads SNEGSKA (reference sequence). The CDR3 runs 11 residues. This CDR3 is CSDLYTDTQYF. In nucleotides, the CDR3 is TGCAGCGACCTTTACACAGATACGCAGTATTTT.

The chain joins TRBV28 to TRBJ1-1, with a possible D match to TRBD1 (6 bases). V lost 2 bases to trimming and J lost 6 bases, with 13 bases between them. CDR3 length: 14 amino acids. Germline CDR1 and CDR2: MDHEN and SYDVKM. In DNA, the CDR3 is TGTGCCAGCAGTTTAGGCGGGGGGCGACCTGAAGCTTTCTTT. It translates to CASSLGGGRPEAFF.

This chain joins TRBV28 and TRBJ1-1; TRBD1 agrees at 7 bases. Trimming took 6 bases from V and 0 from J; bases not matched to a gene: 7. This CDR3 has 15 amino acids. Germline V gene lookup returns CDR1 MDHEN and CDR2 SYDVKM. Written as DNA, the CDR3 is TGTGCCAGCAGCCCGCCGGGACAGATGAACACTGAAGCTTTCTTT. Protein product: CASSPPGQMNTEAFF.

The chain employs TRBV16 and TRBJ1-3, with 9 bases that match TRBD1. Germline CDR1 reads KGHSY; CDR2 reads FQNENV. The junction had 17 bases not matched to a gene; V was cut back by 4 bases and J by 7 bases. The CDR3 runs 18 residues. The CDR3 sequence: CASSPNRGTGIWKNTIYF. In DNA form, the CDR3 reads TGTGCCAGCAGCCCAAACAGGGGGACAGGGATTTGGAAGAACACCATATATTTT. Looking up the rest from reference TRBV16 and TRBJ1-3 gives the full variable domain: GEEVAQTPKHLVRGEGQKAKLYCAPIKGHSYVFWYQQVLKNEFKFLISFQNENVFDETGMPKERFSAKCLPNSPCSLEIQATKLEDSAVYFCASSPNRGTGIWKNTIYFGEGSWLTVV.

This chain uses TRBV28 with TRBJ2-7, with 12 bases fitting TRBD1. Germline V CDR1 and CDR2: MDHEN, SYDVKM. V trimming: 6 bases; J trimming: 5 bases; junction bases outside the gene matches: 5. There are 14 residues in the CDR3. CDR3 DNA sequence: TGTGCCAGCAGCTCGGGACAGGGGGCCGACGAGCAGTACTTC. Translation gives CASSSGQGADEQYF.

The J gene is TRBJ2-7, the V gene TRBV6-5; D may match TRBD1 or TRBD2 (5 bases each). The CDR3 spans 14 residues. V shed 5 bases and J shed 0 bases, with 11 bases lying between them. CDR1 is MNHEY and CDR2 is SVGAGI in the germline V gene. The CDR3 loop is CASSRDHSSYEQYF. CDR3 bases: TGTGCCAGCAGTCGGGACCACAGCTCCTACGAGCAGTACTTC.

This chain joins TRBV7-8 and TRBJ1-5; 7 bases are a match to TRBD1. The CDR3 covers 16 residues. Germline V gene sequence: CDR1 SGHVS, CDR2 FQNEAQ. J gave up 1 base and V 1 base, and 4 bases lay outside the gene matches. The CDR3 spells CASSLDDRVSNQPQHF. The CDR3, as DNA: TGTGCCAGCAGCTTAGACGACAGGGTGAGCAATCAGCCCCAGCATTTT.

This chain joins TRBV14 and TRBJ2-7; D remains unclear. Germline-derived CDR1 and CDR2 are SGHDN and FVKESK. V gave up 4 bases and J gave up 3 bases, with 7 bases separating them. The CDR3 covers 12 residues. Here the CDR3 reads CASSLDLYEQYF. The CDR3 DNA follows: TGTGCCAGCAGCCTGGATCTCTACGAGCAGTACTTC.

This clone was seen once. The CDR3 reads CASSIGTGKPRRNYGYTF. As DNA, the CDR3 is TGTGCCAGTAGTATAGGGACCGGGAAGCCCAGGAGAAACTATGGCTACACCTTC. The rearrangement uses TRBV19 and TRBJ1-2; D uncertain. V dropped 1 base and J dropped 2 bases, with 20 bases sitting between them. Germline CDR1 reads LNHDA; CDR2 reads SQIVND (reference sequence). This CDR3 contains 18 residues.